The T cell receptor (beta chain) described here comes from a study of OX40 agonist ivuxolimab in advanced cancers. Clones were sequenced by immunoSEQ multiplex PCR, and TCRdb holds only the in-frame ones, with some missing. Of 20,000 or so clones detected, over 70% appear once; the ten largest clones hold about 16%. The germline gives CDR1 LNHDA, CDR2 SQIVND (reference sequence). The length of the CDR3 is 16 residues. The trim removed 5 bases at V and 3 bases at J, leaving 9 bases unmatched. This TCR was sampled from an adult with an advanced solid tumor such as melanoma, head and neck, liver or kidney cancer. The sample was CD4+ or CD8+ T cells sorted from blood, taken in a trial of the OX40 agonist ivuxolimab. The chain has TRBV19 and TRBJ1-1, with 10 bases matching TRBD1. CDR3 residues: CASSALTGGTDTEAFF. In DNA, the CDR3 is TGTGCCAGTAGTGCCCTGACAGGGGGCACGGACACTGAAGCTTTCTTT.